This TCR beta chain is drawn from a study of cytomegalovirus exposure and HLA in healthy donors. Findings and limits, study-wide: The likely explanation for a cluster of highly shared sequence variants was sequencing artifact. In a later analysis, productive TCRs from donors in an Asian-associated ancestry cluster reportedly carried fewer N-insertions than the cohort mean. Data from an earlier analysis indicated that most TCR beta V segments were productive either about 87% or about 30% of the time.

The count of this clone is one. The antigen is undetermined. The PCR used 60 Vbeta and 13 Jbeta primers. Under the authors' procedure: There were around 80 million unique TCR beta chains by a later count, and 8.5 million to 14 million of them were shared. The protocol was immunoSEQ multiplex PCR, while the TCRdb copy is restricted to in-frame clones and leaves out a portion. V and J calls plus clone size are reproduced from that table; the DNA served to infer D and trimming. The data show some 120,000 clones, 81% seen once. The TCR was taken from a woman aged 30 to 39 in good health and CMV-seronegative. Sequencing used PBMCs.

For the CDR3, the DNA is TGTGCCAGCAGGACGAGAAGTAGAGGGGGGGCGAACACTGAAGCTTTCTTT. This translates into CASRTRSRGGANTEAFF. V gene TRBV27 combines with J gene TRBJ1-1, with a tentative D call TRBD1 (6 bases). Germline CDR1 MNHEY, CDR2 SMNVEV (reference sequence). This CDR3 comprises 17 residues. V lost 6 bases and J 1 base, leaving 21 bases between the germline ends.